These 24 T cell receptor beta chains were all obtained from the same sample, sequenced in a study of blood T cell repertoires in COVID-19. This table comes from immunoSEQ multiplex PCR, and its TCRdb copy is limited to in-frame clones, with some not included. Of just over 300,000 clones in the sample, almost 90% were seen once. The material sequenced was PBMCs or T cells enriched from blood (not recorded which). The receptors were gathered from a woman in her late teens or twenties with acute COVID-19.

V gene TRBV2 combines with J gene TRBJ2-2; a possible D gene is TRBD2 (5 bases). The CDR3 length is 15 residues. V lost 3 bases, J lost 2 bases, and 10 bases lay in between. Germline CDR1 and CDR2: SNHLY and FYNNEI. The CDR3 bases are TGTGCCAGCAGTGATAGGGAGATAAACACCGGGGAGCTGTTTTTT. Translating gives CASSDREINTGELFF.

This CDR3 reads CATSRRDRNTGELFF. The CDR3 DNA reads as TGTGCCACCAGCCGCCGGGACAGGAACACCGGGGAGCTGTTTTTT. The chain employs TRBV24-1 and TRBJ2-2, with TRBD1 identical over 7 bases. This CDR3 is 15 amino acids long. Germline V gives CDR1 KGHDR, CDR2 SFDVKD. With V trimmed by 7 bases and J by 1 base, 5 bases remained unmatched.

The gene calls are TRBV5-6 and TRBJ1-6; D call uncertain. This CDR3 contains 14 residues. CDR1 and CDR2 from the germline V gene are SGHDT and YYEEEE. V lost 1 base, J lost 6 bases, and 8 bases lay in between. The CDR3 sequence is CASSLSGFNSPLHF. The CDR3 DNA reads as TGTGCCAGCAGCTTGTCCGGGTTTAATTCACCCCTCCACTTT.

V is TRBV5-8 and J is TRBJ1-1, with 11 bases identical to TRBD1. Germline V gene lookup returns CDR1 SGHTS and CDR2 YDEGEE. This CDR3 contains 19 residues. Losses at the gene ends were 3 bases for V and 1 base for J; bases not matched to a gene: 14. CDR3 sequence (DNA): TGTGCCAGCAGCTATCAGCTTTGGACAGGGGGCGTTTGGAACACTGAAGCTTTCTTT. Its protein product is CASSYQLWTGGVWNTEAFF. Drawing the rest from reference TRBV5-8 and TRBJ1-1, the complete variable domain is EAGVTQSPTHLIKTRGQQATLRCSPISGHTSVYWYQQALGLGLQFLLWYDEGEERNRGNFPPRFSGRQFPNYSSELNVNALELEDSALYLCASSYQLWTGGVWNTEAFFGQGTRLTVV.

Details on this clone: This may come from a read error, since a much larger clone is one base off. The sample holds other DNA sequences that translate to the same CDR3. The J gene is TRBJ1-5, the V gene TRBV5-1, with D possibly TRBD1 on 5 matching bases. The CDR3 has 15 residues. Germline CDR1 is SGHRS and CDR2 is YFSETQ. The CDR3 region is CASSLNTGSNQPQHF. The DNA of the CDR3 is TGTGCCAGCAGCTTAAACACAGGTAGCAATCAGCCCCAGCATTTT.

The V call is TRBV18, the J call TRBJ1-4; the D gene is possibly TRBD1 (6 bases). This CDR3 is built from 14 residues. V lost 1 base to trimming and J lost 8 bases, with 11 bases between them. Germline V lookup: CDR1 KGHSH, CDR2 LQKENI. CDR3 in DNA: TGTGCCAGCTCACCACAACCGACAGGCGAAAAACTGTTTTTT. Its translation: CASSPQPTGEKLFF.

The rearrangement joins TRBV28 to TRBJ2-1, with 13 bases fitting TRBD2. The V gene's germline CDR1 is MDHEN and CDR2 SYDVKM. The CDR3 runs 17 residues. Trimming took 2 bases from V and 9 from J; bases not matched to a gene: 10. For the CDR3, the DNA is TGTGCCAGCAGTTTAATTGGCACTAGCGGGAGGGCCCCTGAGCAGTTCTTC. Encoded protein: CASSLIGTSGRAPEQFF.

The chain is built from TRBV3-1 (or the pseudogene TRBV3-2) and TRBJ1-5, with TRBD1 matching 7 bases. The germline gives CDR1 LGHDT, CDR2 YNNKEL (reference sequence). CDR3 length equals 14 residues. The trim removed 4 bases at V and 4 bases at J, leaving 4 bases unmatched. Here the CDR3 DNA reads TGTGCCAGCAGCCCATGGGACAGAAATCAGCCCCAGCATTTT. Translating it yields CASSPWDRNQPQHF.

This clone was seen a handful of times. V usage is TRBV10-3 and J usage is TRBJ1-6; D is ambiguous. Between the trimmed V and J ends, which lost 2 bases and 5 bases, there was a span of 7 bases. CDR1 and CDR2 from the germline V gene are ENHRY and SYGVKD. CDR3 size: 14 residues. The CDR3 sequence is CAISEGQNNSPLHF. CDR3 coding DNA: TGTGCCATCAGTGAGGGTCAGAATAATTCACCCCTCCACTTT.

This clone was seen a single time. This chain joins TRBV27 and TRBJ2-1; the D gene is possibly TRBD1 (6 bases). Germline V CDR1 and CDR2: MNHEY, SMNVEV (reference sequence). Deletions cut 3 bases from V and 4 bases from J, with 13 bases between. CDR3 length: 15 amino acids. The CDR3 sequence: CASSLSQGRYNEQFF. The CDR3 DNA follows: TGTGCCAGCAGTTTGTCACAGGGAAGGTACAATGAGCAGTTCTTC.

This sequence joins TRBV11-2 and TRBJ2-1, with 9 nucleotides matching TRBD2. Trimming at V came to 7 bases and at J to 7 bases, leaving 14 bases not matched to a gene. This CDR3 has 16 amino acids. Germline loops: CDR1 SGHAT, CDR2 FQNNGV. CDR3 sequence: CASISAKVAGANEQFF. The CDR3 nucleotides are TGTGCCAGCATCAGTGCCAAGGTAGCGGGAGCGAATGAGCAGTTCTTC.

The rearrangement joins TRBV18 to TRBJ2-1; unclear D gene. Between the trimmed V and J ends, which lost 3 bases and 10 bases, there was a span of 13 bases. CDR3 length: 13 residues. CDR1 KGHSH and CDR2 LQKENI come from the germline V gene. CDR3 DNA: TGTGCCAGCTCACCTATAGCTGGTGGGGAGCAGTTCTTC. Its protein is CASSPIAGGEQFF.

The V gene is TRBV19, the J gene TRBJ1-1; TRBD1 aligns across 7 bases. With 3 bases clipped from V and 0 bases from J, the junction kept 7 bases outside the gene matches. This CDR3 is built from 16 residues. Looked up from germline, CDR1 is LNHDA and CDR2 is SQIVND (reference sequence). As DNA, the CDR3 is TGTGCCAGTAGTATGGGGACCAGGGGGATGAACACTGAAGCTTTCTTT. Its protein is CASSMGTRGMNTEAFF.

The V gene is TRBV19, the J gene TRBJ1-4; D uncertain. Germline assignment: CDR1 LNHDA and CDR2 SQIVND (reference sequence). V lost 8 bases to trimming and J lost 9 bases, with 13 bases between them. The CDR3 loop spans 12 amino acids. This CDR3 reads CASGEGWKKLFF. DNA for the CDR3: TGTGCCAGTGGGGAGGGTTGGAAAAAACTGTTTTTT.

The rearrangement links TRBV5-4 to TRBJ2-3, with TRBD2 matching 11 bases. The CDR3 runs 15 residues. V trimming: 5 bases; J trimming: 5 bases; junction bases outside the gene matches: 7. CDR1 SGHNT and CDR2 YYREEE come from the germline V gene (reference sequence). The CDR3: CASSKTSGSRDTQYF. The CDR3 nucleotides read TGTGCCAGCAGTAAAACTAGCGGGAGTAGAGATACGCAGTATTTT.

This sequence joins TRBV6-1 and TRBJ2-7; 9 bases map to TRBD1. Losses at the gene ends were 4 bases for V and 4 bases for J; bases not matched to a gene: 11. CDR1 and CDR2 (germline): MNHNS, SASEGT. The CDR3 spans 16 residues. CDR3 DNA sequence: TGTGCCAGCAGTGGCACCCTAGGACAGGGGCCTTACGAGCAGTACTTC. It specifies CASSGTLGQGPYEQYF.

V usage is TRBV7-2 and J usage is TRBJ2-1; 10 nucleotides agree with TRBD2. The CDR3 runs to 16 residues. In germline, CDR1 is SGHTA, CDR2 FQGNSA. Trimming at V came to 1 base and at J to 4 bases, leaving 4 bases not matched to a gene. The CDR3 nucleotides are TGTGCCAGCAGCTTAGTCGGTAGCGGGGGGTACAATGAGCAGTTCTTC. As protein: CASSLVGSGGYNEQFF.

The chain carries TRBV21-1 and TRBJ2-5; no DNA check was done on the table's D call, TRBD2. TRBV21-1 is a known pseudogene. This CDR3 has 13 residues. The CDR3 loop is CADSGRPQETQYF. The CDR3 DNA is TGTGCCGACTCGGGGAGACCCCAAGAGACCCAGTACTTC.

The chain has TRBV19 and TRBJ1-5, with a tentative D call TRBD1 (5 bases). CDR3 length: 16 residues. Per the germline V gene, CDR1 is LNHDA and CDR2 is SQIVND (reference sequence). V lost 7 bases, J lost 5 bases, and 21 bases lay in between. Here the CDR3 DNA reads TGTGCCAGTACCTCTCGGGGGGGAGGGAATGATCAGCCCCAGCATTTT. It codes for CASTSRGGGNDQPQHF.

This sequence joins TRBV7-9 and TRBJ1-4; 8 bases fit TRBD1. The germline V gene has CDR1 SEHNR and CDR2 FQNEAQ (reference sequence). This CDR3 is built from 15 residues. The V segment lost 2 bases and the J segment 7 bases; nucleotides outside the gene matches: 6. The CDR3: CASSLQGAESEKLFF. CDR3 nucleotides: TGTGCCAGCAGCTTACAGGGGGCGGAATCTGAAAAACTGTTTTTT.

This clone was recorded only once. The chain joins TRBV7-9 to TRBJ1-5, with TRBD1 matching over 8 bases. Germline V gene lookup returns CDR1 SEHNR and CDR2 FQNEAQ (reference sequence). The CDR3 is 14 amino acids. V was clipped by 7 bases and J by 5 bases; unmatched bases: 7. The CDR3 DNA is TGTGCCAGCACCCCCACGACAGGGGATCAGCCCCAGCATTTT. Translation gives CASTPTTGDQPQHF.

This clone came up once. The V gene is TRBV9, the J gene TRBJ2-2; 10 nucleotides agree with TRBD1. V shed 0 bases, J shed 7 bases, and the junction held 9 bases outside the gene matches. CDR1 is SGDLS, CDR2 YYNGEE, per germline. The length of the CDR3 is 17 residues. CDR3 in DNA: TGTGCCAGCAGCGTAGGGCTGGAGACAGGGGGCATCGGGGAGCTGTTTTTT. Protein sequence: CASSVGLETGGIGELFF.

This chain joins TRBV10-2 and TRBJ1-1; D unclear. Germline lookup yields CDR1 WSHSY and CDR2 SAAADI. This CDR3 has 13 residues. The V end was cut by 2 bases, the J end by 5 bases, with 9 bases between. CDR3 DNA sequence: TGCGCCAGCAGTGAGGAGGGTAGGACTGAAGCTTTCTTT. Its protein is CASSEEGRTEAFF.

This sequence joins TRBV28 and TRBJ1-1; D gene uncertain. This CDR3 comprises 12 residues. Trimming stripped 4 bases from V and 7 bases from J, with 10 bases between. Germline values: CDR1 MDHEN, CDR2 SYDVKM. CDR3 DNA: TGTGCCAGCAGTTCACCGGCGGGTGAAGCTTTCTTT. As protein: CASSSPAGEAFF.